Listed below are T cell receptor beta chains from one sample, sequenced in a study of blood T cell repertoires in COVID-19. TCRdb's table, derived via immunoSEQ multiplex PCR, lists solely in-frame clones and lacks some. The data contain about 61,000 clones, 88% of them seen just once; the ten biggest clones take up about 20%. The sample was peripheral blood. The source is a woman between 45 and 65 years old with active or convalescent COVID-19. Each CDR3 is given with its conserved first and last residue. A D gene is named only where the DNA matches it firmly. Not every row has a clone size; where given, it reads once, few, many or a size class.

>TRBD1|TRBJ2-6|TRBV30|.
CAWQTGGANVLTF
TGTGCCTGGCAGACAGGGGGGGCCAACGTCCTGACTTTC
>TRBD2|TRBJ2-7|TRBV19|once
CASSIELAGAGEQYF
TGTGCCAGTAGTATAGAACTAGCGGGAGCGGGCGAGCAGTACTTC
>TRBD2|TRBJ2-2|TRBV29-1|once
CSVEYPAGGWTGELFF
TGCAGCGTTGAGTATCCGGCGGGAGGCTGGACCGGGGAGCTGTTTTTT
>.|TRBJ2-7|TRBV5-4|.
CASSSPNFPYEQYF
TGTGCCAGCAGCTCGCCGAACTTCCCCTACGAGCAGTACTTC
>.|TRBJ2-2|TRBV6-5|.
CASSYSPRTGELFF
TGTGCCAGCAGTTACAGCCCACGCACCGGGGAGCTGTTTTTT
>.|TRBJ2-7|TRBV10-2|.
CASSESSSIAYEQYF
TGCGCCAGCAGTGAGTCCTCTAGTATCGCCTACGAGCAGTACTTC
>.|TRBJ2-2|TRBV9|.
CASSVGGTGELFF
TGTGCCAGCAGCGTCGGAGGGACCGGGGAGCTGTTTTTT
>.|TRBJ1-3|TRBV30|.
CAWQGSSGNTIYF
TGTGCCTGGCAGGGATCCTCTGGAAACACCATATATTTT
>TRBD2|TRBJ2-7|TRBV7-2|.
CASSFSSGTYEQYF
TGTGCCAGCAGCTTTTCTAGCGGGACCTACGAGCAGTACTTC
>TRBD1|TRBJ2-1|TRBV5-1|few
CASSFAGTGTIDEQFF
TGCGCCAGCAGCTTTGCCGGGACAGGGACGATCGATGAGCAGTTCTTC
>.|TRBJ1-6|TRBV5-1|.
CASSLGQGISPLHF
TGCGCCAGCAGCTTGGGGCAGGGGATTTCACCCCTCCACTTT
>.|TRBJ2-7|TRBV18|.
CASSPPLGVGYEQYF
TGTGCCAGCTCACCTCCGTTGGGAGTTGGCTACGAGCAGTACTTC
>.|TRBJ2-7|TRBV14|.
CASSQGGVFEQYF
TGTGCCAGCAGCCAAGGCGGGGTTTTCGAGCAGTACTTC
>TRBD1|TRBJ1-2|TRBV9|.
CASSRLGQGAYGYTF
TGTGCCAGCAGCCGCCTCGGACAGGGTGCCTATGGCTACACCTTC
>.|TRBJ2-1|TRBV7-3|.
CASSLTGGIRGNEQFF
TGTGCCAGCAGCTTAACGGGCGGGATAAGAGGCAATGAGCAGTTCTTC
>TRBD2|TRBJ2-7|TRBV19|once
CASSIGTSNEQYF
TGTGCCAGTAGTATCGGGACTAGCAACGAGCAGTACTTC
>TRBD1|TRBJ1-2|TRBV15|.
CATSRDIITGDGYTF
TGTGCCACCAGCAGAGATATTATCACAGGGGATGGCTACACCTTC
>TRBD2|TRBJ2-2|TRBV9|.
CASSVSPGLADTGELFF
TGTGCCAGCAGCGTAAGCCCCGGACTAGCGGACACCGGGGAGCTGTTTTTT
>TRBD1|TRBJ2-2|TRBV30|.
CAWSGQGFGTGELFF
TGTGCCTGGAGTGGACAGGGGTTCGGGACCGGGGAGCTGTTTTTT
>.|TRBJ2-2|TRBV4-1|.
CASSQGPLNTGELFF
TGCGCCAGCAGCCAAGGCCCGCTAAACACCGGGGAGCTGTTTTTT
>TRBD2|TRBJ2-5|TRBV28|.
CASSSSELGLAGEETQYF
TGTGCCAGCAGTTCCTCCGAGTTGGGACTAGCGGGAGAAGAGACCCAGTACTTC
>.|TRBJ2-3|TRBV15|.
CATSRDSADTQYF
TGTGCCACCAGCAGAGACAGTGCAGATACGCAGTATTTT
>TRBD1|TRBJ2-7|TRBV5-6|.
CASSLTGTEQYF
TGTGCCAGCAGCCTGACAGGGACCGAGCAGTACTTC
>TRBD2|TRBJ2-4|TRBV25-1|.
CASSDRLAGGPGIQYF
TGTGCCAGCAGTGACCGACTAGCGGGAGGGCCGGGCATTCAGTACTTC
>.|TRBJ1-2|TRBV6-5|.
CASSYRDRPLDYGYTF
TGTGCCAGCAGTTACCGCGACAGGCCCCTGGACTATGGCTACACCTTC
>TRBD2|TRBJ2-3|TRBV15|.
CATSRGLAGADTQYF
TGTGCCACCAGCAGGGGACTAGCGGGAGCAGATACGCAGTATTTT
>TRBD1|TRBJ2-6|TRBV28|few
CASSRDSSGANVLTF
TGTGCCAGCAGTCGGGACAGCTCTGGGGCCAACGTCCTGACTTTC
>.|TRBJ1-5|TRBV7-3|.
CASTLGGYQPQHF
TGTGCCAGCACTCTGGGGGGGTATCAGCCCCAGCATTTT
>.|TRBJ1-5|TRBV19|.
CASSITGDSGRLNQPQHF
TGTGCCAGTAGTATAACTGGGGACTCCGGAAGACTTAATCAGCCCCAGCATTTT
>.|TRBJ2-7|TRBV7-8|.
CASSSGSSYEQYF
TGTGCCAGCAGCTCCGGGAGTTCCTACGAGCAGTACTTC
>TRBD1|TRBJ2-7|TRBV5-4|.
CASSFPDRPYEQYF
TGTGCCAGCAGCTTCCCGGACAGGCCCTACGAGCAGTACTTC
>TRBD2|TRBJ2-1|TRBV19|.
CASSRGLNVYNEQFF
TGTGCCAGTAGTCGGGGACTAAACGTCTACAATGAGCAGTTCTTC
>TRBD1|TRBJ1-6|TRBV7-8|.
CASSRQGRNSPLHF
TGTGCCAGCAGCCGACAGGGCCGAAATTCACCCCTCCACTTT
>TRBD1|TRBJ2-7|TRBV29-1|.
CSVRQGAREQYF
TGCAGCGTTCGACAGGGGGCGAGGGAGCAGTACTTC
>TRBD1|TRBJ1-2|TRBV11-1|.
CASSLSVSTGNYGYTF
TGTGCCAGCAGCTTATCTGTATCGACAGGGAACTATGGCTACACCTTC
>TRBD1|TRBJ2-1|TRBV11-2|.
CASSLALDRGRNEQFF
TGTGCCAGCAGCTTAGCCCTGGACAGGGGAAGGAATGAGCAGTTCTTC
>.|TRBJ2-3|TRBV29-1|.
CSVDNPQGLRTDTQYF
TGCAGCGTTGATAACCCCCAGGGGCTTCGCACAGATACGCAGTATTTT
>.|TRBJ2-2|TRBV7-6|.
CATPKYLGVDTGELFF
TGTGCCACCCCTAAGTATCTCGGGGTGGACACCGGGGAGCTGTTTTTT
>.|TRBJ2-2|TRBV5-5|.
CASSSKGHLYTGELFF
TGTGCCAGCAGCTCCAAGGGGCACCTTTACACCGGGGAGCTGTTTTTT
>TRBD2|TRBJ2-1|TRBV19|.
CASTPWASGTSGMGEQFF
TGTGCCAGTACCCCCTGGGCCTCCGGGACTAGCGGGATGGGGGAGCAGTTCTTC
>.|TRBJ1-3|TRBV19|.
CASNPQSSGNTIYF
TGTGCCAGTAACCCACAGAGCTCTGGAAACACCATATATTTT
>.|TRBJ2-7|TRBV11-2|.
CASSLVQIEQYF
TGTGCCAGCAGCTTAGTACAGATCGAGCAGTACTTC
>TRBD1|TRBJ1-1|TRBV7-9|.
CASSPGQGARTEAFF
TGTGCCAGCAGCCCCGGACAGGGGGCGCGGACTGAAGCTTTCTTT
>TRBD2|TRBJ2-1|TRBV18|.
CASSPPTSPNEQFF
TGTGCCAGCTCACCACCGACTAGCCCCAATGAGCAGTTCTTC
>TRBD2|TRBJ2-7|TRBV15|.
CATRGAGDGYEQYF
TGTGCCACCCGGGGAGCGGGGGATGGGTACGAGCAGTACTTC